These 2 T cell receptor beta chains share one sample of origin, sequenced in a study of T cell changes during pregnancy in multiple sclerosis. Here immunoSEQ multiplex PCR was the method, and the copy in TCRdb shows in-frame clones only, minus some. Of some 60,000 clones listed, almost 95% were seen once; the top ten hold about 0.85%. The sample consisted of peripheral blood, taken in the first trimester of pregnancy. These receptors were taken from a female donor with multiple sclerosis, enrolled in a pregnancy study.

The chain employs TRBV7-2 and TRBJ2-7; D is ambiguous. The V gene's germline CDR1 is SGHTA and CDR2 FQGNSA. Trimming stripped 5 bases from V and 6 bases from J, with 8 bases between. This CDR3 comprises 11 residues. The DNA of the CDR3 is TGTGCCAGCAGCCTCGAGAGCGAGCAGTACTTC. Translating it yields CASSLESEQYF.

The chain recombines TRBV7-7 with TRBJ2-5; 14 bases map to TRBD2. Germline V gene data show CDR1 as SSHAT and CDR2 as FNYEAQ (reference sequence). V was pared by 5 bases and J by 1 base, with 9 bases of the junction left unmatched. This CDR3 region has 18 residues. The CDR3 bases are TGTGCCAGCAGCCTGAGACTAGCGGGGGGGCTCGTCCAAGAGACCCAGTACTTC. The encoded protein is CASSLRLAGGLVQETQYF.